This record concerns one T cell receptor (beta chain) sequence. The antigen remains unidentified. The data were obtained in a study of CD8 T cells in ankylosing spondylitis. Study-level results: Reportedly, disease-linked clones are significantly enriched in ankylosing spondylitis patients' matched synovial fluid. For ankylosing spondylitis blood, a TCR beta motif of eight or nine highly homologous variants appeared characteristic.

One entry per CDR3 protein, called by TCRdb with MiXCR from the 5' RACE reads. The table has under 550,000 distinct CDR3 sequences, about 24% seen once. The sample was blood, either unsorted or a sorted T cell fraction (not recorded which). The TCR comes from a male donor with ankylosing spondylitis.

DNA of the CDR3: TGTGCCAGCAGCTTCGACGGTCTTGTGGGCTACACCTTC. Amino acid sequence: CASSFDGLVGYTF. The genes are TRBV7-2 and TRBJ1-2; D not certain. The CDR3 contains 13 residues. The V and J ends lost 3 bases and 8 bases respectively, with 13 bases between them. Germline V gene sequence: CDR1 SGHTA, CDR2 FQGNSA.